The text below deals with one TCR beta chain. Its matching antigen is unknown. This specimen comes from a study of identical twins. MiXCR was run by TCRdb on the 5' RACE reads, yielding one entry per CDR3 protein. The table lists fewer than 550,000 distinct CDR3 sequences, roughly 15% of them singletons. Study findings and constraints: Compared with models, monozygotic twins showed more out-of-frame TCR alpha sharing.

V dropped 4 bases and J dropped 6; count of bases not matched to a gene: 11. Germline values: CDR1 LNHNV, CDR2 YYDKDF (reference sequence). This CDR3 has 16 amino acids. These same records also appear under a second study, on yellow fever vaccine responses in identical twins.

Sequencing used CD4+ T cells sorted from blood. The receptor was isolated from a woman between 18 and 29 years old in good health. The genes are TRBV15 and TRBJ2-2, with 7 bases aligning to TRBD1. As DNA, the CDR3 is TGTGCCACCAGCATAAACGACAGGGCGGGTGCCGGGGAGCTGTTTTTT. Protein sequence: CATSINDRAGAGELFF.